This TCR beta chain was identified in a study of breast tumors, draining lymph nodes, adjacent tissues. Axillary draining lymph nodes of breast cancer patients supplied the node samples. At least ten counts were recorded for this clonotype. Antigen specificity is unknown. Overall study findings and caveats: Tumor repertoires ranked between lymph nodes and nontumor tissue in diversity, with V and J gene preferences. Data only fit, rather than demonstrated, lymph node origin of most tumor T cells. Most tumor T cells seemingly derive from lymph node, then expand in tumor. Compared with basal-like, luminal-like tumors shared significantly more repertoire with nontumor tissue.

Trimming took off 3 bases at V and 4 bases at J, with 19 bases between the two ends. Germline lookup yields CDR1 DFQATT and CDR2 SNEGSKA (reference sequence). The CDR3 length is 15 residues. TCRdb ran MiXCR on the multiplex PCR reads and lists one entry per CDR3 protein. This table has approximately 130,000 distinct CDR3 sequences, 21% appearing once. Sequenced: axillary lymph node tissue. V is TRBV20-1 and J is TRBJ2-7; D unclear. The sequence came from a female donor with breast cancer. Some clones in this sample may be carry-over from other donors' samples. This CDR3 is CSARSTVTSPYEQYF. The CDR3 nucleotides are TGCAGTGCTAGGTCCACGGTCACCTCCCCTTACGAGCAGTACTTC.